This entry is about one TCR beta chain. Germline V lookup: CDR1 PRHDT, CDR2 FYEKMQ (reference sequence). This CDR3 spans 14 amino acids. Trimming pared 2 bases from V and 2 bases from J, leaving 9 bases between. The PCR made use of 60 Vbeta and 13 Jbeta primers. TCRdb's copy holds only in-frame clones and misses some; the assay was immunoSEQ multiplex PCR. The data contain tens of thousands of clones, more than 60% of them singletons. This entry is derived from a study of cytomegalovirus exposure and HLA in healthy donors. The V and J genes are TRBV13 and TRBJ1-1; D possibly corresponds to TRBD1 (6 bases). Sample: PBMCs. The source of this sequence is a man aged 25-45 years in good health and CMV-seronegative. The DNA of the CDR3 is TGTGCCAGCAGCTTATACAGGGTTAACACTGAAGCTTTCTTT. It codes for CASSLYRVNTEAFF.